The rows below give T cell receptor beta chains drawn from one sample of a study of T-cell reconstitution after alpha-beta-depleted transplantation in children. TCRdb re-called the PCR reads with MiXCR, one entry per CDR3 protein. The sample has fewer than 500,000 distinct CDR3 sequences; about 40% are singletons. The sequences come from PBMCs, collected before TCRalphabeta/CD19-depleted stem cell transplant. Receptors were obtained from a girl aged 2 to 9 with aplastic anemia, due to receive a stem cell transplant. Each CDR3 is given with its conserved first and last residue. The order of the fields is V gene, clone size, D gene, J gene, CDR3 protein, CDR3 DNA. The D gene is left open where the match is weak. The size of a clone is reported for some rows only, either as once, few or many, or as a class for expanded clones.

v_gene: TRBV7-2
abundance: -
d_gene: -
j_gene: TRBJ1-2
CDR3aa: CASSLGYGSHYGYTF
CDR3nt: TGTGCCAGCAGCTTAGGCTATGGGAGCCACTATGGCTACACCTTC

v_gene: TRBV3-1
abundance: few
d_gene: TRBD2
j_gene: TRBJ2-5
CDR3aa: CASSHSGRAVETQYF
CDR3nt: TGTGCCAGCAGCCACAGCGGGAGGGCGGTAGAGACCCAGTACTTC

v_gene: TRBV5-1
abundance: many
d_gene: -
j_gene: TRBJ1-1
CDR3aa: CASSPDKGLTEAFF
CDR3nt: TGCGCCAGCAGCCCCGACAAGGGATTGACTGAAGCTTTCTTT

v_gene: TRBV5-8
abundance: -
d_gene: TRBD2
j_gene: TRBJ2-3
CDR3aa: CASTVSGLEGTDTQYF
CDR3nt: TGTGCCAGCACCGTCTCGGGACTAGAGGGCACAGATACGCAGTATTTT

v_gene: TRBV2
abundance: many
d_gene: -
j_gene: TRBJ2-4
CDR3aa: CASRGDNSKNIQYF
CDR3nt: TGTGCCAGCAGAGGGGACAACTCCAAAAACATTCAGTACTTC

v_gene: TRBV4-2
abundance: many
d_gene: TRBD2
j_gene: TRBJ2-1
CDR3aa: CASSLGTSGNNEQFF
CDR3nt: TGTGCCAGCAGCCTGGGGACTAGCGGAAACAATGAGCAGTTCTTC

v_gene: TRBV29-1
abundance: many
d_gene: TRBD2
j_gene: TRBJ2-1
CDR3aa: CSVFFPSGRYNEQFF
CDR3nt: TGCAGCGTTTTCTTTCCTAGCGGGAGGTACAATGAGCAGTTCTTC

v_gene: TRBV12-3/TRBV12-4
abundance: once
d_gene: -
j_gene: TRBJ2-5
CDR3aa: CASSLQGGYETQYF
CDR3nt: TGTGCCAGCAGTTTACAAGGGGGGTATGAGACCCAGTACTTC

v_gene: TRBV15
abundance: many
d_gene: -
j_gene: TRBJ1-5
CDR3aa: CATSSLPRGPRVGNQPQHF
CDR3nt: TGTGCCACCAGCAGCCTACCCCGGGGGCCCCGAGTGGGCAATCAGCCCCAGCATTTT

v_gene: TRBV5-1
abundance: many
d_gene: TRBD1
j_gene: TRBJ2-2
CDR3aa: CASSAGTGTGELFF
CDR3nt: TGCGCCAGCAGCGCCGGGACAGGGACCGGGGAGCTGTTTTTT

v_gene: TRBV4-2
abundance: -
d_gene: -
j_gene: TRBJ1-5
CDR3aa: CASSPGLLCNQPQHF
CDR3nt: TGTGCCAGCAGCCCCGGGCTCCTCTGCAATCAGCCCCAGCATTTT

v_gene: TRBV27
abundance: many
d_gene: -
j_gene: TRBJ2-1
CDR3aa: CASSLTARDEQFF
CDR3nt: TGTGCCAGCAGTTTAACTGCGCGCGATGAGCAGTTCTTC

v_gene: TRBV12-3/TRBV12-4
abundance: once
d_gene: TRBD2
j_gene: TRBJ2-3
CDR3aa: CASSLGLAGGPVTQYF
CDR3nt: TGTGCCAGCAGTTTAGGGCTAGCGGGGGGGCCAGTTACGCAGTATTTT

v_gene: TRBV10-3
abundance: -
d_gene: TRBD2
j_gene: TRBJ2-5
CDR3aa: CAIAGEGGETQYF
CDR3nt: TGTGCCATCGCCGGGGAGGGCGGTGAGACCCAGTACTTC

v_gene: TRBV6-6
abundance: many
d_gene: -
j_gene: TRBJ1-5
CDR3aa: CASRPDAQQPQHF
CDR3nt: TGTGCCAGCAGACCCGACGCGCAGCAGCCCCAGCATTTT

v_gene: TRBV20-1
abundance: many
d_gene: -
j_gene: TRBJ2-1
CDR3aa: CSARLLRRTEQFF
CDR3nt: TGCAGTGCTAGACTGCTAAGGCGGACTGAGCAGTTCTTC

v_gene: TRBV7-2
abundance: -
d_gene: TRBD2
j_gene: TRBJ2-5
CDR3aa: CASSLLAGSETQYF
CDR3nt: TGTGCCAGCAGCTTACTAGCGGGGTCGGAGACCCAGTACTTC

v_gene: TRBV20-1
abundance: once
d_gene: TRBD1
j_gene: TRBJ2-5
CDR3aa: CSASEGAQETQYF
CDR3nt: TGCAGTGCTAGTGAGGGGGCGCAAGAGACCCAGTACTTC

v_gene: TRBV29-1
abundance: few
d_gene: TRBD1
j_gene: TRBJ2-3
CDR3aa: CSVGAYTGDMITDTQYF
CDR3nt: TGCAGCGTCGGGGCCTATACAGGGGACATGATCACAGATACGCAGTATTTT

v_gene: TRBV30
abundance: -
d_gene: -
j_gene: TRBJ2-7
CDR3aa: CAWNLNRAAYEQYF
CDR3nt: TGTGCCTGGAACCTGAACAGGGCGGCCTACGAGCAGTACTTC

v_gene: TRBV5-1
abundance: many
d_gene: TRBD1
j_gene: TRBJ2-7
CDR3aa: CASRSGQGSYEQYF
CDR3nt: TGCGCCAGCAGATCGGGACAGGGATCCTACGAGCAGTACTTC

v_gene: TRBV3-1
abundance: many
d_gene: -
j_gene: TRBJ2-5
CDR3aa: CASSQGRAEETQYF
CDR3nt: TGTGCCAGCAGCCAAGGGAGGGCCGAGGAGACCCAGTACTTC

v_gene: TRBV3-1
abundance: -
d_gene: -
j_gene: TRBJ2-1
CDR3aa: CASGRNEQFF
CDR3nt: TGTGCCAGCGGCCGTAATGAGCAGTTCTTC

v_gene: TRBV7-2
abundance: many
d_gene: TRBD2
j_gene: TRBJ2-7
CDR3aa: CASSFTSGGRYEQYF
CDR3nt: TGTGCCAGCAGCTTTACTAGCGGGGGTAGGTACGAGCAGTACTTC

v_gene: TRBV29-1
abundance: -
d_gene: -
j_gene: TRBJ2-7
CDR3aa: CSVAMGGPYEQYF
CDR3nt: TGCAGCGTTGCTATGGGGGGCCCCTACGAGCAGTACTTC

v_gene: TRBV29-1
abundance: -
d_gene: TRBD2
j_gene: TRBJ2-7
CDR3aa: CSVDAGGPGEQYF
CDR3nt: TGCAGCGTTGATGCGGGAGGGCCGGGCGAGCAGTACTTC

v_gene: TRBV5-1
abundance: many
d_gene: -
j_gene: TRBJ2-2
CDR3aa: CASSFMGAKNTGELFF
CDR3nt: TGCGCCAGCAGCTTTATGGGGGCAAAGAACACCGGGGAGCTGTTTTTT

v_gene: TRBV7-8
abundance: -
d_gene: TRBD2
j_gene: TRBJ2-3
CDR3aa: CASNPGTSGTDTQYF
CDR3nt: TGTGCCAGCAACCCCGGGACTAGCGGCACAGATACGCAGTATTTT

v_gene: TRBV12-3/TRBV12-4
abundance: -
d_gene: -
j_gene: TRBJ1-2
CDR3aa: CASSSTREGVYTF
CDR3nt: TGTGCCAGCAGTTCAACCCGGGAAGGTGTCTACACCTTC